Sequencing of this T cell receptor beta chain was carried out in a study of shared clonotypes between healthy human individuals. The wider study: There were three CD4 naive, three CD4 memory, two CD8 naive and one CD8 memory plates per donor.

The CDR3 runs 13 residues. Germline assignment: CDR1 ENHRY and CDR2 SYGVKD. V lost 0 bases to trimming and J lost 7 bases, with 9 bases between them. In regard to this clone: Its antigen is still unknown.

Overall study results and limits: In the sorted subsets, rarefaction showed sequencing was incomplete despite large depth. For naive CD4 cells, approximately 4.8% of clonotypes were shared across four donors.

Naivety among CD8 cells was defined by CD45RO negativity and positive CCR7 selection, thereby excluding terminally differentiated effector memory CD45RA+ cells. Measured with immunoSEQ multiplex PCR; TCRdb has only the in-frame clones, and not every one. Of about 1,800,000 clones listed, approximately 94% are singletons. Material: naive CD8+ T cells sorted from blood. The chain has TRBV10-3 and TRBJ1-1; no clear D gene. The sequence came from a man aged 18 to 30 in good health. CDR3 sequence: CAISESIQDEAFF. The CDR3 nucleotides are TGTGCCATCAGTGAGTCGATCCAAGATGAAGCTTTCTTT.